Sequencing of this TCR beta chain was carried out in a study of T cell repertoires in cytomegalovirus infection. TCRdb itself ran the reads through MiXCR, one entry per CDR3 protein. The table has hundreds of thousands of distinct CDR3 sequences, 31% seen once. About this clonotype: As yet, its antigen is unknown.

From germline, CDR1 is SGDLS and CDR2 YYNGEE. The CDR3 consists of 15 residues. V was clipped by 4 bases and J by 5 bases; unmatched bases: 5. Sequencing was performed on cultured CD8+ T cells from PBMCs, taken from culture after CMV antigen stimulation. This chain connects TRBV9 to TRBJ2-1, with TRBD1 matching over 11 bases. The sequence was obtained from a human donor in good health (CMV status not recorded). Some clones in this sample may be carry-over from other donors' samples. The CDR3 DNA is TGTGCCAGCAGCCCAGGGACAGGGGGGAACAATGAGCAGTTCTTC. This codes for CASSPGTGGNNEQFF.